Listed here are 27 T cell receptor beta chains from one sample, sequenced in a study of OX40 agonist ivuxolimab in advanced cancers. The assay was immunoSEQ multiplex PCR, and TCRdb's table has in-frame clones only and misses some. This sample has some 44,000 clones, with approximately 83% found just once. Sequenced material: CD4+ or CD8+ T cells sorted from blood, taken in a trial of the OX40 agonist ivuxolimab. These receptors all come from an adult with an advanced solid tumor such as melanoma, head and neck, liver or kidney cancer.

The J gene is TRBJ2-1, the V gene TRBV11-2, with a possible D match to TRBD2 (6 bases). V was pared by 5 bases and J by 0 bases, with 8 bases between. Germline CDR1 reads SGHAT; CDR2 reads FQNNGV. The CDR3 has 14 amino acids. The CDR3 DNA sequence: TGTGCCAGCAGCGCGGGGTTCTCCTACAATGAGCAGTTCTTC. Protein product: CASSAGFSYNEQFF.

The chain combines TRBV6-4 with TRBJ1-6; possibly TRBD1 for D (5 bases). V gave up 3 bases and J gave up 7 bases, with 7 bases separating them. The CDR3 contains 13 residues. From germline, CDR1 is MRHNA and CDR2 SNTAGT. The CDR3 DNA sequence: TGTGCCAGCAGTGAGGAGGGGAATTCACCCCTCCACTTT. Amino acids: CASSEEGNSPLHF.

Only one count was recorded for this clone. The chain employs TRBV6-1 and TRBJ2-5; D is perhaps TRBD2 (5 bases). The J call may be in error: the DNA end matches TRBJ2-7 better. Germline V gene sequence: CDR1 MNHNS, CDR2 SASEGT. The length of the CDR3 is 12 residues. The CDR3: CATMMGDYEQYF. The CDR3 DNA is TGTGCCACCATGATGGGAGATTACGAGCAGTACTTC.

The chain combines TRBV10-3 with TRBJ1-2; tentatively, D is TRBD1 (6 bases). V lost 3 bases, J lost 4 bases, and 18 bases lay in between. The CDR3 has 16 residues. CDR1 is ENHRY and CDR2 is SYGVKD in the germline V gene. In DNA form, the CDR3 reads TGTGCCATCAGTGACCGAACCTCAGGGGCGGGCTATGGCTACACCTTC. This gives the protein CAISDRTSGAGYGYTF.

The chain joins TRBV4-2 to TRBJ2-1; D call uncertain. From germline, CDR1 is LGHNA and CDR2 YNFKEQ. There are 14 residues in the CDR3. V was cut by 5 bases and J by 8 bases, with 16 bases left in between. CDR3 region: CASSLAPTSDEQFF. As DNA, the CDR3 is TGTGCCAGCAGCTTGGCCCCGACTTCGGATGAGCAGTTCTTC.

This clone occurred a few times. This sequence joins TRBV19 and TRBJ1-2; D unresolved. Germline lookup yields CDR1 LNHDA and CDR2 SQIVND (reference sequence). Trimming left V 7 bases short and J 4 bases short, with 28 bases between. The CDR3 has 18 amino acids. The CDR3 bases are TGTGCCAGTACCTCCGAATGGGCCCGACTGGGCCGTACCTATGGCTACACCTTC. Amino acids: CASTSEWARLGRTYGYTF. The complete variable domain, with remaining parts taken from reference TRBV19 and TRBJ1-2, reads DGGITQSPKYLFRKEGQNVTLSCEQNLNHDAMYWYRQDPGQGLRLIYYSQIVNDFQKGDIAEGYSVSREKKESFPLTVTSAQKNPTAFYLCASTSEWARLGRTYGYTFGSGTRLTVV.

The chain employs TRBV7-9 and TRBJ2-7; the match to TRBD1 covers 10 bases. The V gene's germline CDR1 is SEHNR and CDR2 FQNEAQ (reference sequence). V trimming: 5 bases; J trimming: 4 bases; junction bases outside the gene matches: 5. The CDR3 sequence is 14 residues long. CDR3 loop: CASSVTGGHYEQYF. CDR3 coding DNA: TGTGCCAGCAGCGTGACAGGGGGCCATTACGAGCAGTACTTC.

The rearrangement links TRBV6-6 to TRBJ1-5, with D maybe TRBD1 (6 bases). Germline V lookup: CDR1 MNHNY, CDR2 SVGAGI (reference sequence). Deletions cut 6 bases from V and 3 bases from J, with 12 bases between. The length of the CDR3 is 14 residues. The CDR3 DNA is TGTGCCAGCAGCCCGGACAGAAACAATCAGCCCCAGCATTTT. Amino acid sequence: CASSPDRNNQPQHF.

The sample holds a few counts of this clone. Here the CDR3 reads CASSETSYEQYF. As DNA, the CDR3 is TGTGCCAGCAGTGAAACCTCCTACGAGCAGTACTTC. The V call is TRBV28, the J call TRBJ2-7; D call uncertain. Trimming left V 5 bases short and J 0 bases short, with 5 bases between. Germline V gene data show CDR1 as MDHEN and CDR2 as SYDVKM. The CDR3 has 12 amino acids.

The CDR3 DNA reads as TGTGCCAGCAGGGACGGAACCTCTGGAAACACCATATATTTT. The encoded protein is CASRDGTSGNTIYF. The chain has TRBV6-4 and TRBJ1-3, with D unresolved. CDR1 is MRHNA and CDR2 is SNTAGT in the germline V gene. CDR3 length: 14 residues. V lost 6 bases and J 0 bases, leaving 9 bases between the germline ends.

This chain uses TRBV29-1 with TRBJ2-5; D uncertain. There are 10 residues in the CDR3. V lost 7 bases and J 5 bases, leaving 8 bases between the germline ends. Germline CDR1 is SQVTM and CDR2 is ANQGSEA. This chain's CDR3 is CSGGKETQYF. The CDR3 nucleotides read TGCAGCGGAGGAAAGGAGACCCAGTACTTC.

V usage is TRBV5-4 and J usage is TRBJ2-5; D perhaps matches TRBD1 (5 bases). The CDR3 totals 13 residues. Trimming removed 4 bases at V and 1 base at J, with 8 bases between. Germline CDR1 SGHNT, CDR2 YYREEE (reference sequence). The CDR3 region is CASSPQVQETQYF. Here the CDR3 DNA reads TGTGCCAGCAGCCCACAGGTCCAAGAGACCCAGTACTTC.

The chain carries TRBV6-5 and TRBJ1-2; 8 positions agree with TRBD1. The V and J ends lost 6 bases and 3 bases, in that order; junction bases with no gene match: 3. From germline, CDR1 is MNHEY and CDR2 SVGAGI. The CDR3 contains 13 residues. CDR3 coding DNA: TGTGCCAGCAGCTCGGACAGGGACTATGGCTACACCTTC. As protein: CASSSDRDYGYTF.

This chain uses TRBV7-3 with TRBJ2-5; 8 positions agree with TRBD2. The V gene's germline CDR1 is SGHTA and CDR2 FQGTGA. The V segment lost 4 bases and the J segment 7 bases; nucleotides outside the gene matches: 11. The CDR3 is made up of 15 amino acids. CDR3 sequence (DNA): TGTGCCAGCAGCTCGTTAGCGGGAACGCCCCGGACCCAGTACTTC. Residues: CASSSLAGTPRTQYF.

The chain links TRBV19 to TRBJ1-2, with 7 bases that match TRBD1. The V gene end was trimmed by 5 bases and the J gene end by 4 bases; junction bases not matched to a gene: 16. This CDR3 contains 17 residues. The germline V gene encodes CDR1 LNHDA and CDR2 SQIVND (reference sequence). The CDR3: CASSPRGRGSGSYGYTF. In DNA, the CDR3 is TGTGCCAGTAGTCCCCGGGGCAGGGGGTCAGGAAGCTATGGCTACACCTTC.

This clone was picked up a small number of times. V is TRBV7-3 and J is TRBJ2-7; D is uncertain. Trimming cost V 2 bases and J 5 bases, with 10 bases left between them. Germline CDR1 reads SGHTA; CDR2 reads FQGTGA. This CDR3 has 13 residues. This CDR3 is CASSLDVRDEQYF. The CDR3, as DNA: TGTGCCAGCAGCTTAGACGTTCGGGACGAGCAGTACTTC.

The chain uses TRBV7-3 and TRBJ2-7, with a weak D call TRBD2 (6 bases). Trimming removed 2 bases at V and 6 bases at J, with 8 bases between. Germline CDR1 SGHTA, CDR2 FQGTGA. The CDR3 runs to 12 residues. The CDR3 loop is CASSLDGGEQYF. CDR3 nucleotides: TGTGCCAGCAGCTTAGACGGGGGCGAGCAGTACTTC.

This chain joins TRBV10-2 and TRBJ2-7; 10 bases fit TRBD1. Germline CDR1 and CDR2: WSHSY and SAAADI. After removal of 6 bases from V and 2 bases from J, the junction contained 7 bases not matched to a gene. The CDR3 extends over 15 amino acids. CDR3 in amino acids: CASRPTGGAAYEQYF. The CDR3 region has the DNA TGCGCCAGCAGGCCGACAGGGGGCGCCGCCTACGAGCAGTACTTC.

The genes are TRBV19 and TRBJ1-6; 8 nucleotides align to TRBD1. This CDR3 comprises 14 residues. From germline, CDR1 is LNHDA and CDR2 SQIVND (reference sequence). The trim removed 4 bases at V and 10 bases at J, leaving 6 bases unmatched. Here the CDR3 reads CASSKAGGSSPLHF. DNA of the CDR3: TGTGCCAGTAGTAAAGCAGGGGGCAGCTCACCCCTCCACTTT.

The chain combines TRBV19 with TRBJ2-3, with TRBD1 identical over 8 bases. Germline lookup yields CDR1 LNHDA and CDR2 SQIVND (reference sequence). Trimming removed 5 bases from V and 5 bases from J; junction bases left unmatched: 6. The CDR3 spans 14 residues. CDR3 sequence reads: CASSGTGTGDTQYF. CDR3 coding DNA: TGTGCCAGTAGTGGGACCGGGACAGGAGATACGCAGTATTTT.

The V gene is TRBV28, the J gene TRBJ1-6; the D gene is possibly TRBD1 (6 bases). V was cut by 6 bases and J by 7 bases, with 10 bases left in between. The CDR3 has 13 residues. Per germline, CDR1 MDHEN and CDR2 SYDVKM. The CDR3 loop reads CASRGQGNSPLHF. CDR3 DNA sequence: TGTGCCAGCAGAGGGCAGGGGAATTCACCCCTCCACTTT.

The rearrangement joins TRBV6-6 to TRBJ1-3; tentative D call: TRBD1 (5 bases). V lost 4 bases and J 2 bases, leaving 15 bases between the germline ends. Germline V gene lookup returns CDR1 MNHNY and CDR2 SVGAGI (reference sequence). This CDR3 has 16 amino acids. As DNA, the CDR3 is TGTGCCAGCAGTTCCCGAGGGGCTATCGCTGGAAACACCATATATTTT. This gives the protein CASSSRGAIAGNTIYF.

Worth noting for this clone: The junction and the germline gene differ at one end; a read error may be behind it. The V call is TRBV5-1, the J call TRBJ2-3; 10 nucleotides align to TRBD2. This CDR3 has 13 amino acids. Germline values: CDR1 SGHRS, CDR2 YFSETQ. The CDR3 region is CASSPGGSGRAHF. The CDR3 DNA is TGCGCCAGCAGCCCTGGCGGCAGCGGGAGGGCACATTTT.

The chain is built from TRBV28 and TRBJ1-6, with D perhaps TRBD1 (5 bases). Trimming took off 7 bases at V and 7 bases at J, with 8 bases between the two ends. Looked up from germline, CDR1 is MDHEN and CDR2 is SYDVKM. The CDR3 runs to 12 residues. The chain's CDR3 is CASTEGNSPLHF. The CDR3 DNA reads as TGTGCCAGCACCGAGGGGAATTCACCCCTCCACTTT. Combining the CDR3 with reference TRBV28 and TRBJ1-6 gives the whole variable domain DVKVTQSSRYLVKRTGEKVFLECVQDMDHENMFWYRQDPGLGLRLIYFSYDVKMKEKGDIPEGYSVSREKKERFSLILESASTNQTSMYLCASTEGNSPLHFGNGTRLTVT.

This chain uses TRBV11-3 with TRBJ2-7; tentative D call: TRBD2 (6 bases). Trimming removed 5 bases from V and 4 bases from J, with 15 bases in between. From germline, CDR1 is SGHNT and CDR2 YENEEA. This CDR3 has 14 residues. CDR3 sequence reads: CASSATRKLYEQYF. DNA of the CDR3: TGTGCCAGCAGCGCGACTAGGAAACTTTACGAGCAGTACTTC.

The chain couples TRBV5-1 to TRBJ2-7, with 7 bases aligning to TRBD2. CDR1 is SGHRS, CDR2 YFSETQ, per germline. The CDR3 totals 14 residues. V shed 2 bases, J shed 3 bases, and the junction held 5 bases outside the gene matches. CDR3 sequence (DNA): TGCGCCAGCAGCTTAACCGGGGGGTACTACGAGCAGTACTTC. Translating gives CASSLTGGYYEQYF. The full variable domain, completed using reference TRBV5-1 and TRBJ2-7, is KAGVTQTPRYLIKTRGQQVTLSCSPISGHRSVSWYQQTPGQGLQFLFEYFSETQRNKGNFPGRFSGRQFSNSRSEMNVSTLELGDSALYLCASSLTGGYYEQYFGPGTRLTVT.

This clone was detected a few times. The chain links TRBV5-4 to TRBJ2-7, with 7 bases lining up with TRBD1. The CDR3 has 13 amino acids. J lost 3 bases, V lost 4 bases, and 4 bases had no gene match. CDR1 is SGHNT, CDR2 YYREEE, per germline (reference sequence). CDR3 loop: CASSVDRVYEQYF. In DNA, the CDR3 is TGTGCCAGCAGCGTCGACAGGGTCTACGAGCAGTACTTC.